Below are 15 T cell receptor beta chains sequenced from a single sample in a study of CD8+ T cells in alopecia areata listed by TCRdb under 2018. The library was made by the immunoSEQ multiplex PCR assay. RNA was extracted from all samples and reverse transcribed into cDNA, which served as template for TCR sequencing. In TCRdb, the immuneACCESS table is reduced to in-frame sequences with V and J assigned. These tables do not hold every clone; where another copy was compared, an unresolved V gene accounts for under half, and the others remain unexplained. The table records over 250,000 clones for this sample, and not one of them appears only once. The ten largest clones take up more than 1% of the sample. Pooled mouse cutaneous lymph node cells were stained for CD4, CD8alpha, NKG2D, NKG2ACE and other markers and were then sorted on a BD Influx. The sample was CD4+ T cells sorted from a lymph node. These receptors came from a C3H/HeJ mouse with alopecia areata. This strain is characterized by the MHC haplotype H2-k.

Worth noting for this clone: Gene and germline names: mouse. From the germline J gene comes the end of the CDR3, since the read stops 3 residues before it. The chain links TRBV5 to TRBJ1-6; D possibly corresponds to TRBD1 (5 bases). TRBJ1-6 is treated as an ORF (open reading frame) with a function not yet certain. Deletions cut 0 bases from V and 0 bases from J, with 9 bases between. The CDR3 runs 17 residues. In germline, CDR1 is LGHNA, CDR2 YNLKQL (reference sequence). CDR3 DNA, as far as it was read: TGTGCCAGCAGCCAAGATGAGGGGTCTTCCTATAATTCGCCC. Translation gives CASSQDEGSSYNSP. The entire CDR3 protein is CASSQDEGSSYNSPLYF.

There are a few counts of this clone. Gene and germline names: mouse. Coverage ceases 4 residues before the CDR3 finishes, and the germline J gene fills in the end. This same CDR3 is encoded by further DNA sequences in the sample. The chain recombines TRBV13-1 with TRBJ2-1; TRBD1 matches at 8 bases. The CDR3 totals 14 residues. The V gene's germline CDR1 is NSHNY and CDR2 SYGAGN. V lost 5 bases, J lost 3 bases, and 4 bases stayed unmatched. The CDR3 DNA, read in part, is TGTGCCAGCAGAACCGGGACAGGCTATGCT. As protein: CASRTGTGYA. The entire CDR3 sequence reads CASRTGTGYAEQFF.

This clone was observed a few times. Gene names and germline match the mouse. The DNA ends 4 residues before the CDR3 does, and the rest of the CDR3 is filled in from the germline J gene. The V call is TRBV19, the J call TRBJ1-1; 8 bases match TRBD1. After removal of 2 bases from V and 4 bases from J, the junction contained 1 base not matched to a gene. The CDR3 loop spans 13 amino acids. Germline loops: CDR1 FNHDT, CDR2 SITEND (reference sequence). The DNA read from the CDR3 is TGTGCCAGCAGTATTGACAGGGGCACA. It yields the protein CASSIDRGT. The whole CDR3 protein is CASSIDRGTEVFF.

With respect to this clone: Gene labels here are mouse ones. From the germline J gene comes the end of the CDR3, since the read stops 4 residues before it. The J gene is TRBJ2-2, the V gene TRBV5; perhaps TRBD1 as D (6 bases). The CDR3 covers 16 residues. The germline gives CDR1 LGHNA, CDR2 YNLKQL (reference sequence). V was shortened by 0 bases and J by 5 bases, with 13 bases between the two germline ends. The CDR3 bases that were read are TGTGCCAGCAGCCAAGAACACAGGGAAGGGACCGGG. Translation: CASSQEHREGTG. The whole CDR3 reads CASSQEHREGTGQLYF.

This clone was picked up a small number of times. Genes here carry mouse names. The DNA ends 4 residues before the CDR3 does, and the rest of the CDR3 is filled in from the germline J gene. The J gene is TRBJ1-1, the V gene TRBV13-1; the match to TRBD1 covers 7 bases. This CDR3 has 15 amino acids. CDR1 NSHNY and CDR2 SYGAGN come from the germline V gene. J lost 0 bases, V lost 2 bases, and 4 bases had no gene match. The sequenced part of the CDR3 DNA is TGTGCCAGCAGTGACGGGACAGACGCAAACACA. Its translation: CASSDGTDANT. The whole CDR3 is CASSDGTDANTEVFF.

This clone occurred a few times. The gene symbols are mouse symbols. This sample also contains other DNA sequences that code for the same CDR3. The chain's CDR3 is CTCSAPLGGYEQYF. Partial CDR3 DNA: TGCACCTGCAGTGCCCCCCTCGGGGGGTAT. The chain couples TRBV1 to TRBJ2-7; a possible D gene is TRBD2 (6 bases). Read coverage stops 4 residues before the CDR3 terminus; the germline J gene supplies the remainder. The CDR3 loop spans 14 amino acids. Looked up from germline, CDR1 is NSQYPW and CDR2 is LRSPGD (reference sequence).

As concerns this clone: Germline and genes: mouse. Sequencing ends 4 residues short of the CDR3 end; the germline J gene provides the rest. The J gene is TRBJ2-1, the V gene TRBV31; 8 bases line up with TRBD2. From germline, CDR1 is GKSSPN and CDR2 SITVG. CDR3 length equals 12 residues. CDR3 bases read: TGTGCCTGGACTGGGGGGAGGGCT. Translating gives CAWTGGRA. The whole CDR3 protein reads CAWTGGRAEQFF.

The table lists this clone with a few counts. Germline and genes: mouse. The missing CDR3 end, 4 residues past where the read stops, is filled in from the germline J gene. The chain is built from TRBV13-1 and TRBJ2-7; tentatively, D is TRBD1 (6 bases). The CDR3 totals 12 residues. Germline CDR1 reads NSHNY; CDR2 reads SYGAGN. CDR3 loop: CASRDRKYEQYF. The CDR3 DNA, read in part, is TGTGCCAGCAGGGACAGAAAATAT.

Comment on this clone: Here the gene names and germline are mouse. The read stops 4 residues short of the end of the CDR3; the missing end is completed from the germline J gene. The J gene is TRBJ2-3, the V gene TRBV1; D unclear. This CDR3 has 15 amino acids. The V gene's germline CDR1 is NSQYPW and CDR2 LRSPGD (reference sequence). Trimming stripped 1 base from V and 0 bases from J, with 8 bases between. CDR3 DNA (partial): TGCACCTGCAGTGCAGTTAAAAATAGTGCAGAA. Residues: CTCSAVKNSAE. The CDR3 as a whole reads CTCSAVKNSAETLYF.

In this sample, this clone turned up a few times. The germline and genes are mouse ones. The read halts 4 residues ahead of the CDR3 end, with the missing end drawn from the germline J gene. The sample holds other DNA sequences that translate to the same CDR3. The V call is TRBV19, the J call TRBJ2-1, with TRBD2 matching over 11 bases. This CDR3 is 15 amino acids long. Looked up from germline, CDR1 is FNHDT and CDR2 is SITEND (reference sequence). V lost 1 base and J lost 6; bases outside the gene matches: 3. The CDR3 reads CASSITGGALAEQFF. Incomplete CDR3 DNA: TGTGCCAGCAGTATAACTGGGGGGGCGCTTGCT.

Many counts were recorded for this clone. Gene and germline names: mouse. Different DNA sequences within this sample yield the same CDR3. This CDR3 is CASSRDRGNTGQLYF. The CDR3 bases that were read are TGTGCCAGCAGTCGGGACAGGGGAAACACCGGG. The rearrangement links TRBV13-1 to TRBJ2-2; 10 positions match TRBD1. The read halts 4 residues ahead of the CDR3 end, with the missing end drawn from the germline J gene. Unmatched junction bases numbered 1, after V lost 4 bases and J lost 1 base. This CDR3 spans 15 amino acids. Germline V gene data show CDR1 as NSHNY and CDR2 as SYGAGN.

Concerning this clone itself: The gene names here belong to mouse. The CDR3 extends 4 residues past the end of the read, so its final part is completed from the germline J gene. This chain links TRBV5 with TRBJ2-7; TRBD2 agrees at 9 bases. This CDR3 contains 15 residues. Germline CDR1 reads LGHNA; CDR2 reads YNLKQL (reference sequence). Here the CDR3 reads CASSQDPLGGNEQYF. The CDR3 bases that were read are TGTGCCAGCAGCCAAGATCCGCTGGGGGGGAAT.

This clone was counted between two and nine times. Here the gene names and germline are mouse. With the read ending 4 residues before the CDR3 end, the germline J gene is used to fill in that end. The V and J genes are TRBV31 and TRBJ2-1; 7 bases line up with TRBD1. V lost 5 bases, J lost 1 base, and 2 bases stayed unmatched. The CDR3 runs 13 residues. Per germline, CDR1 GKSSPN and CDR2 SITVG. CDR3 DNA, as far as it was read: TGTGCCTGGGCGGACAGGAACTATGCT. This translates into CAWADRNYA. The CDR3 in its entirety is CAWADRNYAEQFF. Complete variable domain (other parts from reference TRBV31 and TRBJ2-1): AQTIHQWPVAEIKAVGSPLSLGCTIKGKSSPNLYWYWQATGGTLQQLFYSITVGQVESVVQLNLSASRPKDDQFILSTEKLLLSHSGFYLCAWADRNYAEQFFGPGTRLTVL.

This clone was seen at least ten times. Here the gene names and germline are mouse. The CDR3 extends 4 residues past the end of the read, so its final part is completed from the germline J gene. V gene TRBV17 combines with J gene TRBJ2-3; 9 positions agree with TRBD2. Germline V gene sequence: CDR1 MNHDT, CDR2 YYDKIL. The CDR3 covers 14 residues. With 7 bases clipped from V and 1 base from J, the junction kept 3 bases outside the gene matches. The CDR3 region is CASNRLGGAETLYF. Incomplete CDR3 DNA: TGTGCTAGCAACAGACTGGGGGGTGCAGAA. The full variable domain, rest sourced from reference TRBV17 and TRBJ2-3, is DTTVKQNPRYKLARVGKPVNLICSQTMNHDTMYWYQKKPNQAPKLLLFYYDKILNREADTFEKFQSSRPNNSFCSLYIGSAGLEYSAMYLCASNRLGGAETLYFGSGTRLTVL.

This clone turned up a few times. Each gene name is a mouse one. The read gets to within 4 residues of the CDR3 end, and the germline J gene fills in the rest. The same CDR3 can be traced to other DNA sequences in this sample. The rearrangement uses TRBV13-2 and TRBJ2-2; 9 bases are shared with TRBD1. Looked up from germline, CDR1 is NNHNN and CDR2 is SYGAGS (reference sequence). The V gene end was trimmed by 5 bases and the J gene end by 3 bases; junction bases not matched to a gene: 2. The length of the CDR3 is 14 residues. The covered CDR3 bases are TGTGCCAGCGGCGACAGGGGGGACACCGGG. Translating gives CASGDRGDTG. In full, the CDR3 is CASGDRGDTGQLYF.